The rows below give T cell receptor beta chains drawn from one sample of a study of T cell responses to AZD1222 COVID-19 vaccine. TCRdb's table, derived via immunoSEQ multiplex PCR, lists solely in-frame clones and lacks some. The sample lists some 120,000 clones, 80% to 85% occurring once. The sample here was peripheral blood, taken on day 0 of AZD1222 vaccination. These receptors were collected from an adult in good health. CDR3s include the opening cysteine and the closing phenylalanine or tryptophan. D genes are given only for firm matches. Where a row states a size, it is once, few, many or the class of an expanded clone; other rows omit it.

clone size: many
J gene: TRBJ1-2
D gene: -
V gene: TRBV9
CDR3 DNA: TGTGCCAGCAGCGTAGGGACACCTAACTATGGCTACACCTTC
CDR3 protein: CASSVGTPNYGYTF

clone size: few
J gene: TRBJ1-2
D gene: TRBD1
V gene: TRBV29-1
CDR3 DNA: TGCAGCGTTGAATCGACAGGGGGGAGCTATGGCTACACCTTC
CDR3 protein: CSVESTGGSYGYTF

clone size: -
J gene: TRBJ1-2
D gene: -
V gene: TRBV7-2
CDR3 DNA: TGTGCCAGCAGCTTAGTGCGGGGAGGCGGCTACACCTTC
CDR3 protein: CASSLVRGGGYTF

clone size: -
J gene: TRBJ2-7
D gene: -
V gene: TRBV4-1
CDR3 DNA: TGCGCCAGCAGCCAGCAGCAGGGCTACGAGCAGTACTTC
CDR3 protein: CASSQQQGYEQYF

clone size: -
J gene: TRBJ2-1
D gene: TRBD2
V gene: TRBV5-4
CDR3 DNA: TGTGCCAGTAAGGTAGCGGGGGGGTTGCATGAGCAGTTCTTC
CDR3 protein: CASKVAGGLHEQFF

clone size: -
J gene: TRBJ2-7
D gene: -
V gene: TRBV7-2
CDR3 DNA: TGTGCCAGCAGCTCCAGGGGTTCGGCCGAGCAGTACTTC
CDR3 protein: CASSSRGSAEQYF

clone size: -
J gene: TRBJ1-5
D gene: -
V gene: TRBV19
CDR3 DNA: TGTGCCAGTACAGGGACCAGCAATCAGCCCCAGCATTTT
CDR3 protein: CASTGTSNQPQHF

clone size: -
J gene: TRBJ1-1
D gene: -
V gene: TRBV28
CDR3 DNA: TGTGCCAGCAGAATAACCCAGATGACTGAAGCTTTCTTT
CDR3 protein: CASRITQMTEAFF

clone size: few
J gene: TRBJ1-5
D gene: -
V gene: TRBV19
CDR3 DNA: TGTGCCAGTAGTACCCAGTCCCCCCGGGGCAATCAGCCCCAGCATTTT
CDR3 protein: CASSTQSPRGNQPQHF

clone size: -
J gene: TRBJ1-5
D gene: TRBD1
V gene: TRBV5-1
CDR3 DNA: TGCGCCAGCAGCTTGGAGGCAGGGGGTCAGCCCCAGCATTTT
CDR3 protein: CASSLEAGGQPQHF

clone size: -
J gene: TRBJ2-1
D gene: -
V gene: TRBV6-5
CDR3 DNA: TGTGCCAGCAGTAACCGGCTAGCCTCCAATGAGCAGTTCTTC
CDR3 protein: CASSNRLASNEQFF

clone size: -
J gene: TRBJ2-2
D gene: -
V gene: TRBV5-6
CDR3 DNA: TGTGCCAGCAGCCGACAGGCCACCGGGGAGCTGTTTTTT
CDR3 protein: CASSRQATGELFF

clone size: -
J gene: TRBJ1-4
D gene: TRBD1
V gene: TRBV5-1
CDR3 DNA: TGCGCCAGCAGCTTAAGGACAGGGGATGAAAAACTGTTTTTT
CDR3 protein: CASSLRTGDEKLFF

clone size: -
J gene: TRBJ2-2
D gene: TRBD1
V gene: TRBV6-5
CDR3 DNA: TGTGCCAGCAGTCCGGGACAGACTACTACCGGGGAGCTGTTTTTT
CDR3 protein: CASSPGQTTTGELFF

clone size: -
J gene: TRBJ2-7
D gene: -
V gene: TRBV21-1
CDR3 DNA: TGTGCCAGCAGAAAAAAAGGGACTAGCGGGAGGGTGTACGAGCAGTACTTC
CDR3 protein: CASRKKGTSGRVYEQYF

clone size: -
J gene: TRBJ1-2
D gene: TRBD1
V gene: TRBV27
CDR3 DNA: TGTGCCAGCAGTTTAGAAGGGGGCGGTAACTATGGCTACACCTTC
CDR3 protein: CASSLEGGGNYGYTF

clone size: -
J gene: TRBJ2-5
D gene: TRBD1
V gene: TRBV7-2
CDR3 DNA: TGTGCCAGCAGCCAAAGGACAGGCGGGCCGGAGACCCAGTACTTC
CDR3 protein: CASSQRTGGPETQYF

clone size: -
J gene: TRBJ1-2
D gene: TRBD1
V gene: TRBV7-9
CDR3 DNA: TGTGCCAGCAGCTTTCGGGACAGGGGTAACTATGGCTACACCTTC
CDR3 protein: CASSFRDRGNYGYTF

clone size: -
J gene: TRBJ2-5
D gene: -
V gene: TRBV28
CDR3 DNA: TGTGCCAGCAGTTTAGGAGGGGGGGGAGACCAAGAGACCCAGTACTTC
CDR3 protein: CASSLGGGGDQETQYF

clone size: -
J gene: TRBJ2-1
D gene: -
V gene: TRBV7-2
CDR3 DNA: TGTGCCAGCAGCTTAATCGGGTACGAACGGGGCACCTACAATGAGCAGTTCTTC
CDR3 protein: CASSLIGYERGTYNEQFF

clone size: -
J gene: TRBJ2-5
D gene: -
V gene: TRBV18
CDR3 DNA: TGTGCCAGCTCACCACAGGGAATTGAGACCCAGTACTTC
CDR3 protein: CASSPQGIETQYF

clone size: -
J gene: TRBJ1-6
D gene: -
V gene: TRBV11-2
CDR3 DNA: TGTGCCAGCAGCTTAGCTTCTGTCGGGATTCGAAATTCACCCCTCCACTTT
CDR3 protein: CASSLASVGIRNSPLHF

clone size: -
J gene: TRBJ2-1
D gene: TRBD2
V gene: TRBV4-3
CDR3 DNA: TGCGCCAGCAGCCAAGATCCCGGGACTAGCGGGAGAGATGAGCAGTTCTTC
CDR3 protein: CASSQDPGTSGRDEQFF

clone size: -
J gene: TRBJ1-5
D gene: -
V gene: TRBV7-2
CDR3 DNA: TGTGCCAGCAGCTCCCGGGGCTCAAGCAATCAGCCCCAGCATTTT
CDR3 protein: CASSSRGSSNQPQHF

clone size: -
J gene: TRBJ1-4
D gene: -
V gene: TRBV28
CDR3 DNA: TGTGCCAGCACAGCCGTTAATGAAAAACTGTTTTTT
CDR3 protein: CASTAVNEKLFF

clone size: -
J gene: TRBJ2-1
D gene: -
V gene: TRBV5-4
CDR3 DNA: TGTGCCAGCAGCTTGGCCGGGCAGGCGATCTACAATGAGCAGTTCTTC
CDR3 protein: CASSLAGQAIYNEQFF

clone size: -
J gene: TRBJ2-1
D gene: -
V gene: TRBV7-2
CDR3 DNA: TGTGCCAGCAGCTTAAACAGCGGGAATGAGCAGTTCTTC
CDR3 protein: CASSLNSGNEQFF

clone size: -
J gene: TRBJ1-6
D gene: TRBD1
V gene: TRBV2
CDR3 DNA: TGTGCCAGCAGCGAGGGGGACAGGCGTAATTCACCCCTCCACTTT
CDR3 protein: CASSEGDRRNSPLHF

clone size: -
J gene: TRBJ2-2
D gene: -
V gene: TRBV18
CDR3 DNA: TGTGCCAGCTCCTCGTATAGGGACACCGGGGAGCTGTTTTTT
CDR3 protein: CASSSYRDTGELFF

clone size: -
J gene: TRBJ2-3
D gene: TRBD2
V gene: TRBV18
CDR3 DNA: TGTGCCAGCTCACCCGAAACGACTAGCGGGACAACAGATACGCAGTATTTT
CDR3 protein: CASSPETTSGTTDTQYF

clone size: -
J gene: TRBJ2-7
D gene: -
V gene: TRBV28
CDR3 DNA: TGTGCCAGCAGTTCCTTTAGGGGAAGGTCCTACGAGCAGTACTTC
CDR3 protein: CASSSFRGRSYEQYF

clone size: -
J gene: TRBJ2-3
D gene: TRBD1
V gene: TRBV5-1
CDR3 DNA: TGCGCCAGCAGACGACAGGGCTCAGATACGCAGTATTTT
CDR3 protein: CASRRQGSDTQYF

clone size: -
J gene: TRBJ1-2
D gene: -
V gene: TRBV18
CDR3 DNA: TGTGCCAGCTCACCAACGGAGGGTAACTATGGCTACACCTTC
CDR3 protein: CASSPTEGNYGYTF

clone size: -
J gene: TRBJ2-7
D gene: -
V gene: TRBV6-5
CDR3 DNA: TGTGCCAGCAGTTACTCGTCGGCAGGGGTAGGTGAGCAGTACTTC
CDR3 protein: CASSYSSAGVGEQYF

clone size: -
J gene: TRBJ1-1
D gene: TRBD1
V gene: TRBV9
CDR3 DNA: TGTGCCAGCAGCGTAGGGGACAGGGGGCGGGCTTTCTTT
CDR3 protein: CASSVGDRGRAFF

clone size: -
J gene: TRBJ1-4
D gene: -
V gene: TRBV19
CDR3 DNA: TGTGCCAGTAGTAGCAAGGGACGGATGAATGAAAAACTGTTTTTT
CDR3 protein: CASSSKGRMNEKLFF

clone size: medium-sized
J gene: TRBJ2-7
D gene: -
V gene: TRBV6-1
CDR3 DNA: TGTGCCAGCAGTTCGCCCACCTACGAGCAGTACTTC
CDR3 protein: CASSSPTYEQYF

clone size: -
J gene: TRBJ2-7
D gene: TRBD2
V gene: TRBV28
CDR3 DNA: TGTGCCAGCAGTTTGGGGACTAGCGGGATTGTTGCCTACGAGCAGTACTTC
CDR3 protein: CASSLGTSGIVAYEQYF

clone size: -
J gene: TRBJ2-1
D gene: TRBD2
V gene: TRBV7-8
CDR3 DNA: TGTGCCAGCAGCATCTCACTGCCTCTAGCGGAGTACAATGAGCAGTTCTTC
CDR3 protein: CASSISLPLAEYNEQFF

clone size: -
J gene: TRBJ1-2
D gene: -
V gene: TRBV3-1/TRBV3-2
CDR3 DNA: TGTGCCAGCAGCTTCTCCGGGACGGAGTATGGCTACACCTTC
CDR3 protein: CASSFSGTEYGYTF

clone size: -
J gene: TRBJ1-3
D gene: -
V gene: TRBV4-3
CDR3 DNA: TGCGCCAGCAGCCAACAGACGGGGCCCTCTGGAAACACCATATATTTT
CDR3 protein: CASSQQTGPSGNTIYF

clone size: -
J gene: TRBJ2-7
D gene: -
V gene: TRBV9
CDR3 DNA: TGTGCCAGCAGCGTAGGCGTTGGTCTGGCCTACGAGCAGTACTTC
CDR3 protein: CASSVGVGLAYEQYF

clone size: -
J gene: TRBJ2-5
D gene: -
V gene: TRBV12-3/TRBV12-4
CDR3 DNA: TGTGCCAGCAGGGGACACTACCAAGAGACCCAGTACTTC
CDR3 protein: CASRGHYQETQYF

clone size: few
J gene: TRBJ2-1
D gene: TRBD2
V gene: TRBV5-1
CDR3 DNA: TGCGCCAGCAGCTTGTTTTCGGGGCGGGAGGGCTACAATGAGCAGTTCTTC
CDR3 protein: CASSLFSGREGYNEQFF

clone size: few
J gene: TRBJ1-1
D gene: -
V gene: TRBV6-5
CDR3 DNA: TGTGCCAGCAGTCACGGCCGGATGAACACTGAAGCTTTCTTT
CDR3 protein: CASSHGRMNTEAFF

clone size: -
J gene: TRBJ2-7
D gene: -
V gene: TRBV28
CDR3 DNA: TGTGCCAGCAGTCAACCCCCTACCTACGAGCAGTACTTC
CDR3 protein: CASSQPPTYEQYF

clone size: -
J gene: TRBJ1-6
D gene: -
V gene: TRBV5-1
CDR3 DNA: TGCGCCAGCAGCCAAGGGACATCTAATTCACCCCTCCACTTT
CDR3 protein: CASSQGTSNSPLHF

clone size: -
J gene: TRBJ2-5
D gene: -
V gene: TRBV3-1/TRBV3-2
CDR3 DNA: TGTGCCAGCAGCCAGAGGGCCCAAGAGACCCAGTACTTC
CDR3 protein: CASSQRAQETQYF

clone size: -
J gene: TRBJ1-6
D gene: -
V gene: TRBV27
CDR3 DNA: TGTGCCAGCAGCGATATTAGGAGAGGAGGATCACCCCTCCACTTT
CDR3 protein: CASSDIRRGGSPLHF